This T cell receptor (beta chain) was identified in a study of T cell repertoires in cytomegalovirus infection. In the study overall: Evidence of both CMV infection and a matching HLA type came from public TCR beta signatures.

This clonotype was picked up a small number of times. CDR1 and CDR2 (germline): SGDLS, YYNGEE. Trimming left V 1 base short and J 6 bases short, with 14 bases between. The CDR3 runs 14 residues. TCRdb itself ran the reads through MiXCR, one entry per CDR3 protein. The sample lists 200,000 or so distinct CDR3 sequences; under 25% were seen once. This TCR came from a human donor in good health (CMV status not recorded). Some clones in this sample may be carry-over from other donors' samples. The V and J genes are TRBV9 and TRBJ2-7; TRBD1 is a possible D gene (6 bases). Sequences were obtained from PBMCs. The CDR3 spells CASSVNRVNSEQYF. CDR3 nucleotides: TGTGCCAGCAGCGTAAACAGGGTGAATTCCGAGCAGTACTTC.